The rows below give T cell receptor beta chains drawn from one sample of a study of blood T cells in healthy people across ages. TCRdb analysed the 5' RACE reads with MiXCR anew, one entry per CDR3 protein. The sample contains about 800,000 distinct CDR3 sequences, approximately 25% of which appear only once. The same specimen was also included in a second study, on T cells of mothers and their children.

What was sequenced was blood. Receptor source: a boy younger than 18 in good health. Each CDR3 is given with its conserved first and last residue.

j_call | v_call | cdr3_aa
TRBJ1-2 | TRBV7-8 | CASSFGGTGIVLADYGYTF
TRBJ1-4 | TRBV4-1 | CASTPGQGREKLFF
TRBJ1-4 | TRBV6-5 | CASSSDETNEKLFF
TRBJ1-2 | TRBV4-1 | CASSQDRGSGIGYTF
TRBJ1-4 | TRBV6-6 | CASKEAATNEKLFF
TRBJ2-7 | TRBV6-6 | CASGQGGTYEQYF
TRBJ1-4 | TRBV19 | CAAEPGTGGEKLFF
TRBJ2-4 | TRBV6-5 | CASSPDRGHGNIQYF
TRBJ2-1 | TRBV29-1 | CSVVLAANYNEQFF
. | TRBV19 | CASSTWTGGGNEQFF
TRBJ2-3 | TRBV20-1 | CSARSQGITDTQYF
TRBJ2-3 | TRBV19 | CASSIRTTPSTDTQYF
TRBJ1-2 | TRBV7-9 | CASSFRQFNYGYTF
TRBJ1-2 | TRBV7-9 | CASSPTIQGPDNYGYTF
TRBJ2-1 | TRBV27 | CASSLMRSGRYNEQFF
TRBJ2-1 | TRBV20-1 | CSATPGLAVYNEQFF
TRBJ1-3 | TRBV12-3/TRBV12-4 | CASNTETSPTVYF
TRBJ1-2 | TRBV25-1 | CASSDGRLKYGYTF
TRBJ2-3 | TRBV27 | CASNPGQGAQYF
TRBJ2-3 | TRBV29-1 | CSDTGVGDVQYF
TRBJ2-6 | TRBV7-9 | CASSHSGTSHPGANVLTF
. | TRBV7-9 | CASSATSGDLYEQYF
TRBJ1-6 | TRBV4-2 | CASSQDQRSSYNSPLHF
TRBJ2-1 | TRBV4-1 | CASSLGQGSSYNEQFF
. | TRBV29-1 | CSVDREVINEQFF
TRBJ2-4 | TRBV6-1 | CASSEPWDRDRDIQYF
TRBJ2-5 | TRBV7-2 | CASSLESLGEETQYF
TRBJ2-3 | TRBV5-1 | CASSQTGITDTQYF